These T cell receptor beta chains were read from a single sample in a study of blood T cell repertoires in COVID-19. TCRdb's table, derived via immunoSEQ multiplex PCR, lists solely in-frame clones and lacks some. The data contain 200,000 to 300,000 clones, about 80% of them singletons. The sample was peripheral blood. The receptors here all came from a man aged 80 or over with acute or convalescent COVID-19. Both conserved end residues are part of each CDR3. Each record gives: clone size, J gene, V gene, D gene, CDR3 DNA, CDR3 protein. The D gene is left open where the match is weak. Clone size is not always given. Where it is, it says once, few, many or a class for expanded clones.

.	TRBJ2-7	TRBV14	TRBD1	TGTGCCAGCACCAGAGGAGACAGGGGGCCCTACGAGCAGTACTTC	CASTRGDRGPYEQYF
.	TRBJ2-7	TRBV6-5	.	TGTGCCAGCAGCCGAGCAGGGGTAGATTACGAGCAGTACTTC	CASSRAGVDYEQYF
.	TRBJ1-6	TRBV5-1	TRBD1	TGCGCCAGCAGCGATCTGGGACAGCGGAAGTATTCACCCCTCCACTTT	CASSDLGQRKYSPLHF
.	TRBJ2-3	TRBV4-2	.	TGTGCCAGCAGCCCTAGTAAGCCAGATACGCAGTATTTT	CASSPSKPDTQYF
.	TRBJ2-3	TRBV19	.	TGTGCCAGTAGTATAAGGCAGGTTGGAGATACGCAGTATTTT	CASSIRQVGDTQYF
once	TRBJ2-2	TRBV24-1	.	TGTGCCACCAGTTTCCGGGCCGGGGAGCTGTTTTTT	CATSFRAGELFF
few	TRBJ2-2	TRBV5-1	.	TGCGCCAGCAGTGATCGGGACTCCACCGGGGAGCTGTTTTTT	CASSDRDSTGELFF
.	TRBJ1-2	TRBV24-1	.	TGTGCCACCAGTGATCCGGCTAACTATGGCTACACCTTC	CATSDPANYGYTF
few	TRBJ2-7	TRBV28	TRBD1	TGTGCCAGCAGTTTAGAGGGACAGGGGATCTACGAGCAGTACTTC	CASSLEGQGIYEQYF
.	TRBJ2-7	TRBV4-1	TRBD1	TGCGCCAGCAGCCGAGGGCAGGGGGCGTACGAGCAGTACTTC	CASSRGQGAYEQYF
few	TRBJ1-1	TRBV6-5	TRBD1	TGTGCCAGCAGGGAGACTGCAGGGGGCGCGGAAGCTTTCTTT	CASRETAGGAEAFF
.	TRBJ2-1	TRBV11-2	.	TGTGCCAGCAGCTTAGGCGGAGATGAGCAGTTCTTC	CASSLGGDEQFF
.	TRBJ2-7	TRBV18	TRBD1	TGTGCCAGCTCATCCGGGACAGGGGGCTACGAGCAGTACTTC	CASSSGTGGYEQYF
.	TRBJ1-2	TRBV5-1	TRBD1	TGCGCCAGCAGCGAGGAGGGGGCAGGCTATGGCTACACCTTC	CASSEEGAGYGYTF
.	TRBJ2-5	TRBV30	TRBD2	TGTGCCTGGAGTAGGACTAGCGTGCAAGAGACCCAGTACTTC	CAWSRTSVQETQYF
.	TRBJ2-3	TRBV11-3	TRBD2	TGTGCCAGCAGCCCGTGGACTAGCGGGGGAGCAGATACGCAGTATTTT	CASSPWTSGGADTQYF
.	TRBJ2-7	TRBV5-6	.	TGTGCCAGCAGCTTTGGGACACCTATCCTCGAGCAGTACTTC	CASSFGTPILEQYF
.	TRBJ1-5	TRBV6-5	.	TGTGCCAGCAGGGGGGGAGACCTTAGCAATCAGCCCCAGCATTTT	CASRGGDLSNQPQHF
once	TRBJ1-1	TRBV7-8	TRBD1	TGTGCAGTTCATAGTAGGGACAGCGTTATATCGGGCACTGAAGCTTTCTTT	CAVHSRDSVISGTEAFF
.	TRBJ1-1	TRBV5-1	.	TGCGCCAGCAGCTTTGGTGGGGGGAGCACTGAAGCTTTCTTT	CASSFGGGSTEAFF
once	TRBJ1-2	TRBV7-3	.	TGTGCCAGCTCCTCCTCTTCAGGGCTTGGCTACACCTTC	CASSSSSGLGYTF
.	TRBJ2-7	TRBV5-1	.	TGCGCCAGCAGCTCTTCGGGTTTCTCCTACGAGCAGTACTTC	CASSSSGFSYEQYF
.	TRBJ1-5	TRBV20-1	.	TGCAGTGCTAGTAGAGGGTTAGGAAGCAATCAGCCCCAGCATTTT	CSASRGLGSNQPQHF
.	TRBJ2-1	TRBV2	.	TGTGCCAGCAGTGATGGGGTGCCCCCTCTGGGGGGTGAGCAGTTCTTC	CASSDGVPPLGGEQFF
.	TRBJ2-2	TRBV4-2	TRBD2	TGTGCCAGCAGCCAAGCCCTAGCGGGGGCGAACACCGGGGAGCTGTTTTTT	CASSQALAGANTGELFF
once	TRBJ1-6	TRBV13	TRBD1	TGTGCCAGCACCGACCGGGACAGGGGAGTCTATAATTCACCCCTCCACTTT	CASTDRDRGVYNSPLHF
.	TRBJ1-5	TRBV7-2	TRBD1	TGTGCCAGCAGCTTAACCCAGGGGGCAGAACAGCCCCAGCATTTT	CASSLTQGAEQPQHF
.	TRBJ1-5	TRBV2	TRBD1	TGTGCCAGCAGTGGAACAGGGGGTCAGCCCCAGCATTTT	CASSGTGGQPQHF
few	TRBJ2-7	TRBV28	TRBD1	TGTGCCAGCAGCTGGGGGACAGGGGTCTACGAGCAGTACTTC	CASSWGTGVYEQYF
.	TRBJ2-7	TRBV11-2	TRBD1	TGTGCCAGCAGCATTAGACAGGGGCAAAACTACGAGCAGTACTTC	CASSIRQGQNYEQYF
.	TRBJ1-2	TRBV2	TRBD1	TGTGCCAGCAGTGAAATAGTATGGACAGGGGAAAATGGCTACACCTTC	CASSEIVWTGENGYTF
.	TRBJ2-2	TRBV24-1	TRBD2	TGTGCCACCAGTGAGGCTAGCGGTAAGGATGGTGCCGGGGAGCTGTTTTTT	CATSEASGKDGAGELFF
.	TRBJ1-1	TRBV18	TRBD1	TGTGCCAGCTCTCTACAGGGGGCGGGGAACACTGAAGCTTTCTTT	CASSLQGAGNTEAFF
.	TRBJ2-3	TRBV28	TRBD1	TGTGCCAGCAGGCCCCGGACAGGGGGCACAGATACGCAGTATTTT	CASRPRTGGTDTQYF
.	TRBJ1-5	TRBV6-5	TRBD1	TGTGCCAGCAGTTACTTCCAGGGGGATCAGCCCCAGCATTTT	CASSYFQGDQPQHF
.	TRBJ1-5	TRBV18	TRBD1	TGTGCCAGCTCACGGTCCGAGACAGGGGGAAAGCATTTT	CASSRSETGGKHF
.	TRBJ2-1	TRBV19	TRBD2	TGTGCCAGTAGTATTCTTGCGGGGGGCGTATACAATGAGCAGTTCTTC	CASSILAGGVYNEQFF
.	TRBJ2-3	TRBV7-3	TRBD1	TGTGCCAGCAGCTTAACTCTCCGAAGGTCGGGCAGGGGGTTCGCAGATACGCAGTATTTT	CASSLTLRRSGRGFADTQYF
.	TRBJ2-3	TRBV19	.	TGTGCCAGTAGTATGACCTCCTTGAGGCCAGATACGCAGTATTTT	CASSMTSLRPDTQYF
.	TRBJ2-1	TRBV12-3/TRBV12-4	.	TGTGCCAGCAGTTTACCTCCGGGGGTGCAGTTCTTC	CASSLPPGVQFF
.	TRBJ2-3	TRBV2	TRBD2	TGTGCCAGCAGTGTTAATAGCGGGGCTACGCAGTATTTT	CASSVNSGATQYF
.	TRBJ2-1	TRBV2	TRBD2	TGTGCCAGCAGTGACACTAGCGGGGTTTACAATGAGCAGTTCTTC	CASSDTSGVYNEQFF
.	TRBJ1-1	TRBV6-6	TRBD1	TGTGCCAGCAGGACAGGGGGCGAGGGCACTGAAGCTTTCTTT	CASRTGGEGTEAFF
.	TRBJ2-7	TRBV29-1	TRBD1	TGCAGCGTTGACGCCGGACAGGGGTACGAGCAGTACTTC	CSVDAGQGYEQYF
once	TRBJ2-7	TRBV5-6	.	TGTGCCAGCAGCCTCAAGGGCGGGACTGGGGTCGAGCAGTACTTC	CASSLKGGTGVEQYF
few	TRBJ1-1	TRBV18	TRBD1	TGTGCCAGCTCATCCCCGGGACAGGGCAACACTGAAGCTTTCTTT	CASSSPGQGNTEAFF
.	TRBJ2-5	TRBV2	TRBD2	TGTGCCAGCAGATCAAGAGCGGGAGCAGTAGAGACCCAGTACTTC	CASRSRAGAVETQYF
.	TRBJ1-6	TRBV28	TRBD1	TGTGCCAGCAGATGGACAGGGGTAGGAAATTCACCCCTCCACTTT	CASRWTGVGNSPLHF
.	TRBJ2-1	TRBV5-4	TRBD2	TGTGCCAGCAGCTTGATAGCGGGAGGTCGCTACAATGAGCAGTTCTTC	CASSLIAGGRYNEQFF
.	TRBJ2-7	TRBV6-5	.	TGTGCCAGCAAAGGAACAGGGATAAGGCAGTACTTC	CASKGTGIRQYF
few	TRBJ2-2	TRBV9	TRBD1	TGTGCCAGCAGCTCCCAACCACAGGGGGGCGCCGGGGAGCTGTTTTTT	CASSSQPQGGAGELFF